Listed below are T cell receptor beta chains from one sample, sequenced in a study of T cell repertoires in cytomegalovirus infection. TCRdb reanalysed the reads using MiXCR and keeps one entry per CDR3 protein. Seen here are hundreds of thousands of distinct CDR3 sequences, under 40% observed once, and the top ten hold around 15%. For these receptors, no antigen is known. The specimen was cultured CD8+ T cells from PBMCs, collected from culture after CMV antigen stimulation. Every receptor here comes from a human donor in good health (CMV status not recorded). Some clones in this sample may be carry-over from other donors' samples. Each CDR3 is given with its conserved first and last residue. D genes are given only for firm matches. Expanded clones are given a class, and other clones once, few, many or no size at all.

j_call | d_call | clone_size | v_call | cdr3_aa | cdr3_nt
TRBJ2-3 | TRBD1 | NA | TRBV7-6 | CVSSNRQGPSPDTQYF | TGTGTCAGCAGCAACCGACAGGGCCCGTCTCCAGATACGCAGTATTTT
TRBJ2-6 | TRBD1 | NA | TRBV19 | CASSRRQGAGAGANVLTF | TGTGCCAGTAGTAGAAGACAGGGGGCCGGTGCGGGGGCCAACGTCCTGACTTTC
TRBJ2-1 | NA | NA | TRBV7-6 | CASSLNRDPHNEQFF | TGTGCCAGCAGCTTAAACCGGGATCCTCACAATGAGCAGTTCTTC
TRBJ2-1 | NA | NA | TRBV5-4 | CASSLAEGLYNEQFF | TGTGCCAGCAGCTTGGCGGAGGGGCTTTACAATGAGCAGTTCTTC
TRBJ2-1 | TRBD1 | once | TRBV27 | CASSKTGGLFNEQFF | TGTGCCAGCAGCAAGACAGGGGGGCTATTCAATGAGCAGTTCTTC
TRBJ1-1 | NA | many | TRBV7-6 | CASSLSGKAEAFF | TGTGCCAGCAGCTTATCGGGTAAGGCTGAAGCTTTCTTT
TRBJ1-4 | TRBD1 | once | TRBV4-2 | CASSSNPGQEKEKLFF | TGTGCCAGCAGCTCGAATCCGGGACAGGAGAAAGAAAAACTGTTTTTT
TRBJ2-4 | NA | NA | TRBV27 | CASSPFLAKNIQYF | TGTGCCAGCTCTCCCTTCCTAGCCAAAAACATTCAGTACTTC
TRBJ1-5 | NA | once | TRBV6-2/TRBV6-3 | CASSPLKNNQPQHF | TGTGCCAGCAGTCCCCTCAAGAATAATCAGCCCCAGCATTTT
TRBJ2-1 | TRBD1 | NA | TRBV6-8 | CASEQGAYNEQFF | TGTGCCAGCGAACAGGGGGCGTACAATGAGCAGTTCTTC
TRBJ2-5 | NA | NA | TRBV10-3 | CAISEGDAIKETQYF | TGTGCCATCAGTGAAGGAGACGCCATAAAAGAGACCCAGTACTTC
TRBJ1-2 | NA | many | TRBV7-8 | CASSLVSGGQRENGYTF | TGTGCCAGCAGCTTAGTCTCCGGGGGACAAAGGGAGAATGGCTACACCTTC
TRBJ2-2 | NA | few | TRBV18 | CASSTHPGELFF | TGTGCCAGCTCAACCCACCCGGGGGAGCTGTTTTTT
TRBJ1-1 | NA | many | TRBV11-2 | CASSFTGRRYTEAFF | TGTGCCAGCAGCTTCACAGGGAGGAGGTACACTGAAGCTTTCTTT
TRBJ2-3 | TRBD2 | few | TRBV12-3/TRBV12-4 | CASRLSGGSTDTQYF | TGTGCCAGCAGGTTGAGCGGGGGCAGCACAGATACGCAGTATTTT
TRBJ2-1 | TRBD2 | NA | TRBV11-2 | CASSREGRSYNEQFF | TGTGCCAGCAGCCGGGAGGGTAGATCCTACAATGAGCAGTTCTTC
TRBJ2-1 | NA | many | TRBV7-6 | CASSLGQSFGHEQFF | TGTGCCAGCAGCTTAGGTCAATCCTTCGGGCATGAGCAGTTCTTC
TRBJ1-1 | NA | few | TRBV6-2/TRBV6-3 | CASSYGQLGDTEAFF | TGTGCCAGCAGTTACGGGCAGCTGGGGGACACTGAAGCTTTCTTT
TRBJ2-1 | TRBD1 | NA | TRBV6-1 | CASSEALDRFYNEQFF | TGTGCCAGCAGTGAAGCCCTGGACAGGTTCTACAATGAGCAGTTCTTC
TRBJ2-2 | NA | NA | TRBV7-9 | CASSLVISDTGELFF | TGTGCCAGCAGCTTAGTCATTTCCGACACCGGGGAGCTGTTTTTT
TRBJ1-6 | NA | many | TRBV6-1 | CASSEDGILGYNSPLHF | TGTGCCAGCAGTGAAGACGGAATTTTAGGCTATAATTCACCCCTCCACTTT
TRBJ1-2 | TRBD1 | NA | TRBV5-6 | CASSDGTAFNYGYTF | TGTGCCAGCAGCGACGGGACAGCCTTTAACTATGGCTACACCTTC
TRBJ2-3 | NA | many | TRBV6-6 | CASSPSRDTQYF | TGTGCCAGCAGCCCTAGCAGAGATACGCAGTATTTT
TRBJ1-1 | TRBD1 | NA | TRBV12-3/TRBV12-4 | CASRAGGGLDTEAFF | TGTGCCAGCAGAGCAGGGGGCGGGTTGGACACTGAAGCTTTCTTT
TRBJ2-3 | TRBD2 | NA | TRBV6-6 | CTSSYWAAGDSTDTQYF | TGTACCAGCAGTTACTGGGCCGCGGGGGACAGCACAGATACGCAGTATTTT
TRBJ2-1 | TRBD2 | many | TRBV7-2 | CASSLPLGAGGGDEQFF | TGTGCCAGCAGCTTACCTTTGGGAGCGGGGGGCGGCGATGAGCAGTTCTTC
TRBJ1-1 | NA | NA | TRBV28 | CASSWTVETEAFF | TGTGCCAGCAGTTGGACAGTTGAAACTGAAGCTTTCTTT
TRBJ2-7 | NA | few | TRBV27 | CASSLKQGNPYEQYF | TGTGCCAGCAGTTTAAAGCAGGGGAACCCCTACGAGCAGTACTTC
TRBJ1-1 | TRBD1 | NA | TRBV4-3 | CASSQDLTGVSKSTEAFF | TGCGCCAGCAGCCAAGATCTGACAGGGGTGTCGAAAAGCACTGAAGCTTTCTTT
TRBJ1-1 | TRBD1 | many | TRBV7-9 | CASSLSTGGDEAFF | TGTGCCAGCAGCTTATCCACAGGGGGGGACGAGGCTTTCTTT
TRBJ1-1 | NA | NA | TRBV19 | CASSINRRLNTEAFF | TGTGCCAGTAGTATAAATAGGCGGCTGAACACTGAAGCTTTCTTT
TRBJ1-1 | NA | few | TRBV6-2/TRBV6-3 | CASSYPPWWTDSLETMNTEAFF | TGTGCCAGCAGTTACCCCCCATGGTGGACGGACTCCTTGGAGACAATGAACACTGAAGCTTTCTTT
TRBJ1-1 | NA | NA | TRBV7-9 | CASSQPRGNTEAFF | TGTGCCAGCAGCCAGCCACGGGGGAACACTGAAGCTTTCTTT
TRBJ1-2 | NA | NA | TRBV7-9 | CVSSLSGDYGYTF | TGTGTCAGCAGCTTAAGTGGGGACTATGGCTACACCTTC
TRBJ2-2 | NA | NA | TRBV11-3 | CASSLAPRLSDTGELFF | TGTGCCAGCAGCTTAGCTCCCAGGCTATCCGACACCGGGGAGCTGTTTTTT
TRBJ1-5 | NA | NA | TRBV6-5 | CASRQYSTADQPQHF | TGTGCCAGCAGGCAGTACTCGACAGCAGATCAGCCCCAGCATTTT
TRBJ1-5 | TRBD1 | NA | TRBV7-6 | CASSFGQGVDQPQHF | TGTGCCAGCAGCTTTGGACAGGGGGTCGACCAGCCCCAGCATTTT
TRBJ2-4 | TRBD1 | NA | TRBV25-1 | CASSGYRGEAKNIQYF | TGTGCCAGCAGTGGTTACAGGGGGGAAGCCAAAAACATTCAGTACTTC
TRBJ1-1 | TRBD1 | NA | TRBV12-3/TRBV12-4 | CASRHRGISAEAFF | TGTGCCAGCAGGCACAGGGGGATAAGCGCTGAAGCTTTCTTT
TRBJ2-5 | NA | NA | TRBV7-9 | CASSFLLRGETQYF | TGTGCCAGCAGCTTTTTACTAAGGGGAGAGACCCAGTACTTC
TRBJ1-1 | NA | NA | TRBV5-1 | CASNRGGLNTEAFF | TGCGCCAGCAATCGGGGGGGGCTGAACACTGAAGCTTTCTTT
TRBJ1-1 | NA | NA | TRBV7-9 | CASSREVSTEAFF | TGTGCCAGCAGCAGGGAAGTCTCCACTGAAGCTTTCTTT
TRBJ2-7 | NA | once | TRBV19 | CASGRTTYEQYF | TGTGCCAGTGGACGGACCACCTACGAGCAGTACTTC